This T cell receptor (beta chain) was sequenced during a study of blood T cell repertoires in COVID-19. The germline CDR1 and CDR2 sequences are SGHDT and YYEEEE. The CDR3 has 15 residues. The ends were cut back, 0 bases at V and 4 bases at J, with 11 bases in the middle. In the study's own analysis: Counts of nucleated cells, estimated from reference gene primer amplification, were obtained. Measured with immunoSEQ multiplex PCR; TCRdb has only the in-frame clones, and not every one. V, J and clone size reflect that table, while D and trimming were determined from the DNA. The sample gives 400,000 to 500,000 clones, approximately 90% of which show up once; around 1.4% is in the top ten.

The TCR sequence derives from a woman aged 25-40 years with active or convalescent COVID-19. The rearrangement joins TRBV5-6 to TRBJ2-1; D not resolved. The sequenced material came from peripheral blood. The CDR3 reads CASSLEPAAYNEQFF. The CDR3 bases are TGTGCCAGCAGCTTGGAACCTGCGGCGTACAATGAGCAGTTCTTC.